Here is one T cell receptor (beta chain) with its context. Its antigen is unidentified. This table comes from immunoSEQ multiplex PCR, and its TCRdb copy is limited to in-frame clones, with some not included. The sample contains around 72,000 clones, about 85% of which appear only once. This sample was included in a study of OX40 agonist ivuxolimab in advanced cancers. Study information: Cancers in dose escalation were hepatocellular, melanoma, renal cell and head and neck. General study findings and limits: In a subset of nonresponders, normalized T-cell clonal expansion was also low. Both CD4+ and CD8+ T cell populations in blood had undergone clonal expansion by week 6 at 0.1 to 3.0 mg/kg. Antigen targets of the expanded peripheral T cells went undetermined.

Looked up from germline, CDR1 is SGHTA and CDR2 is FQGTGA. Trimming pared 2 bases from V and 6 bases from J, leaving 11 bases between. The CDR3 contains 14 residues. Specimen: CD4+ or CD8+ T cells sorted from blood, collected in a trial of the OX40 agonist ivuxolimab. The genes are TRBV7-3 and TRBJ2-1, with D perhaps TRBD1 or TRBD2 (5 bases each). This TCR was recovered from an adult with an advanced solid tumor such as melanoma, head and neck, liver or kidney cancer. CDR3 nucleotides: TGTGCCAGCAGCTTATTCCGGGGCCTCAATGAGCAGTTCTTC. This encodes CASSLFRGLNEQFF.